This T cell receptor (beta chain) originates from a study of OX40 agonist ivuxolimab in advanced cancers. Across the whole study: Two patients with cutaneous melanoma and one with hepatocellular carcinoma, three in total, showed partial responses.

Per the germline V gene, CDR1 is MDHEN and CDR2 is SYDVKM. The CDR3 totals 16 residues. The V gene end was trimmed by 4 bases and the J gene end by 6 bases; junction bases not matched to a gene: 9. Study-wide findings and caveats: The mean number of expanded clones was higher in CD8+ T cells than in CD4+. Also showing low normalized T-cell clonal expansion were some of the nonresponders.

As for this clone: Antigen unknown.

Libraries were prepared by immunoSEQ multiplex PCR; TCRdb keeps only in-frame clonotypes and omits some of them. This sample has about 33,000 clones; around 85% occur once, and the top ten carry roughly 21%. This clonotype originated in an adult with an advanced solid tumor such as melanoma, head and neck, liver or kidney cancer. The chain has TRBV28 and TRBJ2-1; 10 nucleotides match TRBD2. Specimen: CD4+ or CD8+ T cells sorted from blood, collected in a trial of the OX40 agonist ivuxolimab. In DNA form, the CDR3 reads TGTGCCAGCAGTTCTCCCGGGACTAGCGTTATCAATGAGCAGTTCTTC. Encoded protein: CASSSPGTSVINEQFF.